The clone carrying this TCR beta chain was observed many times. The data originate from a study of T cells after yellow fever vaccination. The CDR3 consists of 16 residues. V dropped 5 bases and J dropped 4; count of bases not matched to a gene: 7. Germline V CDR1 and CDR2: SGHTA, FQGNSA. TCRdb reanalysed the 5' RACE reads using MiXCR and keeps one entry per CDR3 protein. The sample holds just under 600,000 distinct CDR3 sequences, approximately 15% seen once. This material consisted of PBMCs, taken on the day of the yellow fever booster vaccination. This clonotype was sampled from a man under 40 who received the YFV17D yellow fever vaccine. This chain uses TRBV7-2 with TRBJ2-7; 14 nucleotides agree with TRBD2. The CDR3 spells CASSIPGTSGGYEQYF. Here the CDR3 DNA reads TGTGCCAGCAGCATCCCAGGGACTAGCGGGGGATACGAGCAGTACTTC.